The subject of this entry is one TCR beta chain. What it recognizes is unknown. This CDR3 region has 15 residues. Trimming took 2 bases from V and 2 from J; bases not matched to a gene: 6. CDR1 SGHDT and CDR2 YYEEEE come from the germline V gene. This sample was included in a study of identifying expanded T cells in peripheral blood. Whole-study findings and limits: Two-week clone count variance significantly increased as total template count grew. About 1.2 clones differed between technical replicates, versus roughly 16 and 20 over time.

Method: immunoSEQ multiplex PCR; TCRdb's copy keeps in-frame clones and lacks some. This repertoire shows fewer than 85,000 clones, approximately 91% found once; its top ten account for roughly 3.1%. Collection occurred without any documented infections or immune events in donors. The TCR originated in a person between 18 and 69 years old in good health. The chain uses TRBV5-6 and TRBJ2-7, with 8 bases aligning to TRBD2. Sequencing was done on a sample of blood. CDR3 sequence: CASSFLSGGPYEQYF. The CDR3 nucleotides read TGTGCCAGCAGCTTCTTAAGCGGGGGCCCCTACGAGCAGTACTTC.